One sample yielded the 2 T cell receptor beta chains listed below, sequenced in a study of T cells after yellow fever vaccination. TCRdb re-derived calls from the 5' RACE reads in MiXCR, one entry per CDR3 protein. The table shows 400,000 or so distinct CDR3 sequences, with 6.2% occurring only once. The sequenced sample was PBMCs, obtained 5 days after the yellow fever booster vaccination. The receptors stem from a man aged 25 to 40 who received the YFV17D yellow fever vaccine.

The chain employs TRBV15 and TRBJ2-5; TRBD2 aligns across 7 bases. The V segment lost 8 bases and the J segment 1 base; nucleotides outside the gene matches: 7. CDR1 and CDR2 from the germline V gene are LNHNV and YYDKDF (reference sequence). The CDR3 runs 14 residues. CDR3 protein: CATQEGRVQETQYF. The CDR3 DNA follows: TGTGCCACCCAAGAGGGGAGGGTCCAAGAGACCCAGTACTTC.

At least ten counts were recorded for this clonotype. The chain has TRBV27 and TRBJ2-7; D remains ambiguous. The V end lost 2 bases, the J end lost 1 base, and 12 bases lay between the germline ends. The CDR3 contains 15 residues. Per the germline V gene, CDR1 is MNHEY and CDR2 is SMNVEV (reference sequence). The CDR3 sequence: CASSLKARPSYEQYF. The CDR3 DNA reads TGTGCCAGCAGTTTAAAGGCTAGGCCGTCCTACGAGCAGTACTTC.